These 25 T cell receptor beta chains originate from one sample sequenced in a study of human T cells and chemical hapten exposure. The sample's time point: patch test 2, 6 weeks after DPC sensitization. The treatment was: therapeutic diphenylcyclopropenone sensitization with weekly scalp DPC. TCRdb fed the RACE reads into MiXCR, producing one record per CDR3 protein. The top ten clones hold roughly 5% of a sample with approximately 80,000 distinct CDR3 sequences, roughly 10% of them seen once. Sequences were derived from whole blood, sampled in connection with sensitization to the hapten diphenylcyclopropenone (DPC). Receptors originate from a woman in her forties or fifties with alopecia areata. Some clones in this sample may be carry-over from other donors' samples.

This clonotype was found many times. The rearrangement links TRBV12-3 or TRBV12-4 to TRBJ2-4; D not resolved. The V gene lost 6 bases and the J gene lost 2 bases, with 17 bases spanning the gap. This CDR3 comprises 16 residues. CDR3 sequence: CASRASGARTKNIQYF. The CDR3 DNA sequence: TGTGCCAGCAGGGCCTCCGGAGCCCGGACCAAAAACATTCAGTACTTC.

The genes are TRBV29-1 and TRBJ1-2; no clear D gene. The CDR3 is made up of 12 amino acids. Germline V gene lookup returns CDR1 SQVTM and CDR2 ANQGSEA. Trimming removed 3 bases from V and 1 base from J, with 6 bases in between. The CDR3 loop reads CSVDGHNYGYTF. The CDR3 nucleotides read TGCAGCGTTGATGGGCATAACTATGGCTACACCTTC.

The rearrangement uses TRBV11-2 and TRBJ2-1; D not certain. Trimming removed 0 bases from V and 8 bases from J, with 5 bases in between. Germline assignment: CDR1 SGHAT and CDR2 FQNNGV. The CDR3 loop spans 12 amino acids. The CDR3 spells CASSLDSDEQFF. The CDR3 DNA sequence: TGTGCCAGCAGCTTAGACTCTGATGAGCAGTTCTTC.

This clonotype came up many times. V usage is TRBV5-6 and J usage is TRBJ2-7; TRBD2 aligns across 10 bases. Unmatched junction bases numbered 6, after V lost 1 base and J lost 2 bases. This CDR3 contains 16 residues. Germline V gene sequence: CDR1 SGHDT, CDR2 YYEEEE. The CDR3 region is CASSLLLLAGAYEQYF. The CDR3, as DNA: TGTGCCAGCAGCTTGCTCTTGCTAGCGGGAGCCTACGAGCAGTACTTC.

This clonotype appeared a few times. The genes are TRBV5-5 and TRBJ2-5; D might be TRBD1 (6 bases). Germline V gene data show CDR1 as SGHKS and CDR2 as YYEKEE (reference sequence). The CDR3 runs to 15 residues. The ends were cut back, 6 bases at V and 1 base at J, with 16 bases in the middle. This CDR3 is CASNNRPGAQETQYF. The CDR3 DNA sequence: TGTGCCAGCAACAACCGGCCAGGGGCCCAAGAGACCCAGTACTTC.

The CDR3 spells CASNGWGSPVNTIYF. Written as DNA, the CDR3 is TGTGCCAGCAACGGATGGGGTTCCCCGGTAAACACCATATATTTT. This chain uses TRBV28 with TRBJ1-3; D is uncertain. This CDR3 is built from 15 residues. V dropped 7 bases and J dropped 6 bases, with 19 bases sitting between them. Per germline, CDR1 MDHEN and CDR2 SYDVKM.

The gene calls are TRBV7-8 and TRBJ2-6, with 7 bases fitting TRBD1. Germline V gives CDR1 SGHVS, CDR2 FQNEAQ. V was pared by 6 bases and J by 0 bases, with 17 bases of the junction left unmatched. The CDR3 spans 20 residues. The CDR3 spells CASSSRPGTVGTSGANVLTF. CDR3 sequence (DNA): TGTGCCAGCAGTTCACGTCCCGGGACAGTGGGAACCTCTGGGGCCAACGTCCTGACTTTC.

This clonotype was recorded at least ten times. This rearrangement joins TRBV12-3 or TRBV12-4 to TRBJ2-2; D is uncertain. Trimming took off 3 bases at V and 2 bases at J, with 7 bases between the two ends. The length of the CDR3 is 14 residues. DNA of the CDR3: TGTGCCAGCAGTTTGGCGAGCAACACCGGGGAGCTGTTTTTT. Amino acids: CASSLASNTGELFF.

V and J are TRBV29-1 and TRBJ2-1; D is perhaps TRBD2 (5 bases). The CDR3 totals 15 residues. Per germline, CDR1 SQVTM and CDR2 ANQGSEA. V dropped 4 bases and J dropped 4 bases, with 17 bases sitting between them. The CDR3 coding sequence is TGCAGCGTTGCACTCCTAGCAGCTGCGTACAATGAGCAGTTCTTC. This translates into CSVALLAAAYNEQFF.

This clonotype was seen at least ten times. The chain employs TRBV29-1 and TRBJ2-4; D is ambiguous. V lost 1 base, J lost 4 bases, and 8 bases lay in between. The germline gives CDR1 SQVTM, CDR2 ANQGSEA. CDR3 length equals 13 residues. The CDR3 is CSVEGVGKNIQYF. CDR3 nucleotides: TGCAGCGTTGAAGGGGTCGGGAAAAACATTCAGTACTTC.

This clonotype was seen many times. The V and J genes are TRBV6-1 and TRBJ1-3; no reliable D call. Germline V gene lookup returns CDR1 MNHNS and CDR2 SASEGT. Trimming left V 0 bases short and J 4 bases short, with 7 bases between. CDR3 length: 14 residues. CDR3 nucleotide sequence: TGTGCCAGCAGTGAAGCGACAATCGGAAACACCATATATTTT. Amino acid sequence: CASSEATIGNTIYF.

This chain uses TRBV29-1 with TRBJ1-1; perhaps TRBD1 as D (5 bases). This CDR3 has 12 residues. Trimming removed 6 bases at V and 1 base at J, with 9 bases between. CDR1 is SQVTM and CDR2 is ANQGSEA in the germline V gene. CDR3 DNA sequence: TGCAGCGTCTCCACAGGGAACACTGAAGCTTTCTTT. Protein product: CSVSTGNTEAFF.

This chain links TRBV29-1 with TRBJ2-3; no reliable D call. The CDR3 is made up of 11 amino acids. The V gene lost 7 bases and the J gene lost 0 bases, with 5 bases spanning the gap. The germline V gene encodes CDR1 SQVTM and CDR2 ANQGSEA. This CDR3 is CSAKSTDTQYF. The CDR3 DNA reads TGCAGCGCGAAGAGCACAGATACGCAGTATTTT.

Many counts were recorded for this clonotype. The chain recombines TRBV20-1 with TRBJ2-1; 9 nucleotides agree with TRBD1. The junction had 3 bases not matched to a gene; V was cut back by 4 bases and J by 2 bases. Germline-derived CDR1 and CDR2 are DFQATT and SNEGSKA (reference sequence). This CDR3 has 14 amino acids. CDR3 region: CSANRGRAYNEQFF. In DNA form, the CDR3 reads TGCAGTGCTAACAGGGGGCGAGCCTACAATGAGCAGTTCTTC.

This clonotype has more than one count but fewer than ten. This chain connects TRBV10-3 to TRBJ1-2; no reliable D call. Deletions cut 7 bases from V and 7 bases from J, with 13 bases between. The germline CDR1 and CDR2 sequences are ENHRY and SYGVKD. The CDR3 consists of 12 residues. CDR3 sequence: CAITQSGGGYTF. CDR3 nucleotide sequence: TGTGCCATCACCCAATCTGGCGGTGGCTACACCTTC.

This clonotype was observed many times. The genes are TRBV5-6 and TRBJ2-1; D might be TRBD1 (5 bases). The CDR3 spans 14 residues. V lost 1 base and J lost 12, with 17 bases in between. Per germline, CDR1 SGHDT and CDR2 YYEEEE. This chain's CDR3 is CASSLRTPSQGQFF. CDR3 DNA: TGTGCCAGCAGCTTGCGGACACCCTCTCAAGGGCAGTTCTTC.

This clonotype was detected many times. The chain combines TRBV24-1 with TRBJ2-2; D unresolved. From germline, CDR1 is KGHDR and CDR2 SFDVKD. The V and J ends lost 9 bases and 5 bases respectively, with 9 bases between them. The CDR3 extends over 12 amino acids. The CDR3 loop reads CATGRDTGELFF. The DNA of the CDR3 is TGTGCCACCGGACGAGATACCGGGGAGCTGTTTTTT.

The V call is TRBV30, the J call TRBJ2-4; TRBD2 matches 10 bases. This CDR3 has 13 amino acids. The germline V gene has CDR1 GTSNPN and CDR2 SVGIG (reference sequence). V was pared by 1 base and J by 8 bases, with 2 bases of the junction left unmatched. The CDR3 is CAWSETSGYIQYF. CDR3 coding DNA: TGTGCCTGGAGTGAGACTAGCGGGTACATTCAGTACTTC.

This clonotype was detected many times. The genes are TRBV10-3 and TRBJ2-3; 10 nucleotides align to TRBD2. Germline CDR1 ENHRY, CDR2 SYGVKD. The CDR3 is made up of 14 amino acids. Germline trimming cut 6 bases from V and 5 bases from J; bases unmatched to any gene: 5. The CDR3 DNA follows: TGTGCCATCAGGAGCGGGAGGGCCGGAGATACGCAGTATTTT. Translated, it gives CAIRSGRAGDTQYF.

This clonotype was counted at least ten times. The chain has TRBV15 and TRBJ2-7; no clear D gene. The ends were cut back, 0 bases at V and 3 bases at J, with 12 bases in the middle. CDR1 is LNHNV, CDR2 YYDKDF, per germline (reference sequence). The CDR3 contains 15 residues. The CDR3 is CATSRDRARIYEQYF. The CDR3 nucleotides are TGTGCCACCAGCAGAGATCGGGCCAGAATCTACGAGCAGTACTTC. The full variable domain, rest sourced from reference TRBV15 and TRBJ2-7, is DAMVIQNPRYQVTQFGKPVTLSCSQTLNHNVMYWYQQKSSQAPKLLFHYYDKDFNNEADTPDNFQSRRPNTSFCFLDIRSPGLGDTAMYLCATSRDRARIYEQYFGPGTRLTVT.

This clonotype was detected many times. The genes are TRBV7-9 and TRBJ2-1, with a tentative D call TRBD1 (5 bases). Trimming took off 5 bases at V and 7 bases at J, with 15 bases between the two ends. This CDR3 contains 14 residues. Germline V gene sequence: CDR1 SEHNR, CDR2 FQNEAQ (reference sequence). The CDR3 DNA follows: TGTGCCAGCAGCGCCCCAGGGTTCGGAAATGAGCAGTTCTTC. It translates to CASSAPGFGNEQFF.

This clonotype has a handful of counts. V is TRBV7-2 and J is TRBJ2-7; D is uncertain. V shed 1 base and J shed 6 bases, with 16 bases lying between them. Germline V gene data show CDR1 as SGHTA and CDR2 as FQGNSA. The CDR3 length is 15 residues. This CDR3 reads CASSLGTAMLGEQYF. The CDR3 region has the DNA TGTGCCAGCAGCTTAGGAACGGCGATGTTGGGCGAGCAGTACTTC. The entire variable domain, with the rest obtained from reference TRBV7-2 and TRBJ2-7, is as follows: GAGVSQSPSNKVTEKGKDVELRCDPISGHTALYWYRQSLGQGLEFLIYFQGNSAPDKSGLPSDRFSAERTGGSVSTLTIQRTQQEDSAVYLCASSLGTAMLGEQYFGPGTRLTVT.

The chain links TRBV7-9 to TRBJ2-4, with D perhaps TRBD2 (6 bases). Per the germline V gene, CDR1 is SEHNR and CDR2 is FQNEAQ (reference sequence). V gave up 4 bases and J gave up 0 bases, with 19 bases separating them. The CDR3 is made up of 18 amino acids. The CDR3 loop reads CASSSDRAGGLAKNIQYF. The CDR3 DNA sequence: TGTGCCAGCAGCTCCGACCGGGCTGGGGGACTAGCCAAAAACATTCAGTACTTC.

This clonotype was recorded a few times. The genes are TRBV25-1 and TRBJ2-7; D call uncertain. The V gene lost 3 bases and the J gene lost 6 bases, with 12 bases spanning the gap. Germline loops: CDR1 MGHDK, CDR2 SYGVNS. CDR3 length equals 13 residues. This chain's CDR3 is CASSEGRDLEQYF. The CDR3 nucleotides are TGTGCCAGCAGTGAGGGTAGGGATCTCGAGCAGTACTTC.

The chain couples TRBV6-5 to TRBJ1-5; 10 bases map to TRBD1. The trim removed 5 bases at V and 6 bases at J, leaving 1 base unmatched. This CDR3 comprises 13 residues. Germline CDR1 MNHEY, CDR2 SVGAGI. CDR3 sequence (DNA): TGTGCCAGCAGTCGGACAGGGGGTCAGCCCCAGCATTTT. As protein: CASSRTGGQPQHF.